The clone carrying this TCR beta chain appeared a few times. The target antigen is unknown. The data were obtained in a study of spatial heterogeneity in lung cancer. Study at large: The study observed each unique TCR and UMI combination more than ten times on average in raw reads. Study results and limitations: Blood contained ubiquitous expanded tumor TCRs more at resection than at follow-up.

On each TCR cDNA molecule, a unique molecular identifier was present. MiXCR was run by TCRdb on the 5' RACE reads, yielding one entry per CDR3 protein. This table holds tens of thousands of distinct CDR3 sequences, over 10% found once. The time point was: sample taken at primary tumor resection. Whole RNA, isolated from tumor, nontumor lung or frozen PBMC, was sequenced without prior sorting. Between the trimmed V and J ends, which lost 2 bases and 5 bases, there was a span of 12 bases. The CDR3 is made up of 14 amino acids. CDR1 SGHRS and CDR2 YFSETQ come from the germline V gene. The sample in question was PBMCs, obtained at surgery. The receptor was derived from a male donor with early-stage non-small cell lung cancer. V usage is TRBV5-1 and J usage is TRBJ2-3; D remains unclear. The CDR3 sequence: CASSFADIRDTQYF. CDR3 DNA: TGCGCCAGCAGCTTTGCTGACATTCGAGATACGCAGTATTTT.